This T cell receptor (beta chain) was retrieved from a study of T-cell memory formation after mild COVID-19. Deletions cut 7 bases from V and 4 bases from J, with 16 bases between. Germline V gives CDR1 MNHEY, CDR2 SVGEGT. This CDR3 has 14 residues. This clonotype was seen a few times. TCRdb fed the 5' RACE reads into MiXCR, producing one record per CDR3 protein. Of about 55,000 distinct CDR3 sequences in the sample, more than 9% were seen once. The sequenced sample consisted of PBMCs or a T cell subset sorted from them (not recorded which). The clonotype was recovered from a man aged 18 to 29 who had mild COVID-19 (a few samples of this study predate the infection). Cell type and time point are not known. The chain uses TRBV6-2 or TRBV6-3 and TRBJ1-2; D unresolved. CDR3 sequence: CASTQRAWSYGYTF. The CDR3 region has the DNA TGTGCCAGCACCCAGCGGGCCTGGAGCTATGGCTACACCTTC.